These 27 T cell receptor beta chains came from one sample sequenced in a study of shared clonotypes between healthy human individuals. Profiling relied on immunoSEQ multiplex PCR, and the TCRdb table lists in-frame clones only, not all of them. The top ten clones hold approximately 12% of a sample with about 230,000 clones, 50% to 75% of them seen once. Sequenced sample: memory CD4+ T cells sorted from blood. Subset defined: CD45RA-negative fraction. The receptors come from a man younger than 40 in good health.

The chain carries TRBV29-1 and TRBJ2-1; D not certain. The germline V gene has CDR1 SQVTM and CDR2 ANQGSEA. Trimming stripped 3 bases from V and 7 bases from J, with 13 bases between. The CDR3 has 13 residues. The CDR3 DNA reads as TGCAGCGTTGACCCCCAAAGTTTGAATGAGCAGTTCTTC. It encodes CSVDPQSLNEQFF.

The chain carries TRBV2 and TRBJ1-3, with D maybe TRBD1 (5 bases). The germline V and J ends were trimmed by 4 bases and 2 bases, with 9 bases remaining between them. Germline-derived CDR1 and CDR2 are SNHLY and FYNNEI. CDR3 length: 14 residues. In DNA, the CDR3 is TGTGCCAGCAGTGCGGGCAGGGCTGGAAACACCATATATTTT. This codes for CASSAGRAGNTIYF.

This clone was seen a handful of times. The J gene is TRBJ2-1, the V gene TRBV5-4, with D hard to call. This CDR3 contains 13 residues. V was clipped by 3 bases and J by 8 bases, with 12 bases between them. The germline V gene has CDR1 SGHNT and CDR2 YYREEE (reference sequence). The CDR3 loop is CASSWAPPDEQFF. For the CDR3, the DNA is TGTGCCAGCAGCTGGGCGCCCCCTGATGAGCAGTTCTTC.

This rearrangement joins TRBV10-3 to TRBJ2-2; 9 bases match TRBD2. This CDR3 is 16 amino acids long. Germline values: CDR1 ENHRY, CDR2 SYGVKD. Losses at the gene ends were 3 bases for V and 0 bases for J; bases not matched to a gene: 2. This CDR3 reads CAISEIAGANTGELFF. CDR3 nucleotides: TGTGCCATCAGTGAAATAGCGGGGGCGAACACCGGGGAGCTGTTTTTT.

In its sample, this clone was seen a few times. V is TRBV6-1 and J is TRBJ1-5; D not resolved. CDR1 and CDR2 from the germline V gene are MNHNS and SASEGT. The V end lost 8 bases, the J end lost 9 bases, and 11 bases lay between the germline ends. The CDR3 contains 11 residues. CDR3: CASLDYGPQHF. DNA for the CDR3: TGTGCCAGCCTCGACTACGGGCCCCAGCATTTT.

The chain employs TRBV30 and TRBJ1-4; 10 bases match TRBD1. V shed 1 base, J shed 14 bases, and the junction held 16 bases outside the gene matches. This CDR3 comprises 16 residues. Germline assignment: CDR1 GTSNPN and CDR2 SVGIG (reference sequence). The CDR3 DNA sequence: TGTGCCTGGAGTGCCAGACAGGGGGCATGGGGAATGCGCCTGTTTTTT. Protein: CAWSARQGAWGMRLFF.

This clone was counted a few times. This chain joins TRBV5-5 and TRBJ2-1, with 8 bases matching TRBD2. Germline CDR1 and CDR2: SGHKS and YYEKEE (reference sequence). The ends lost 2 bases at V and 11 bases at J; junction bases unmatched: 6. This CDR3 spans 13 amino acids. This CDR3 reads CASSFRLAIKQFF. Written as DNA, the CDR3 is TGTGCCAGCAGCTTCCGACTAGCGATTAAGCAGTTCTTC.

The CDR3 here is CASSPGATRGQFF. In DNA form, the CDR3 reads TGCGCCAGCAGCCCGGGGGCTACCCGGGGGCAGTTCTTC. V gene TRBV4-3 combines with J gene TRBJ2-1; D assignment may be TRBD1 or TRBD2 (6 bases each). The V end lost 4 bases, the J end lost 12 bases, and 16 bases lay between the germline ends. CDR1 LGHNA and CDR2 YSLEER come from the germline V gene. The CDR3 consists of 13 residues.

The chain combines TRBV9 with TRBJ2-1; D uncertain. The germline CDR1 and CDR2 sequences are SGDLS and YYNGEE. The germline V and J ends were trimmed by 0 bases and 5 bases, with 9 bases remaining between them. The CDR3 consists of 14 residues. This chain's CDR3 is CASSVAGWDNEQFF. As DNA, the CDR3 is TGTGCCAGCAGCGTAGCTGGGTGGGACAATGAGCAGTTCTTC.

The rearrangement uses TRBV25-1 and TRBJ2-2; D gene ambiguous. The germline V gene has CDR1 MGHDK and CDR2 SYGVNS. This CDR3 has 18 amino acids. The V end was cut by 3 bases, the J end by 1 base, with 18 bases between. This CDR3 reads CASSEGAQQNLNTGELFF. The CDR3 DNA reads as TGTGCCAGCAGTGAGGGCGCCCAACAGAATTTGAACACCGGGGAGCTGTTTTTT.

This chain uses TRBV5-1 with TRBJ1-1; 9 bases line up with TRBD1. The CDR3 consists of 16 residues. The germline V gene has CDR1 SGHRS and CDR2 YFSETQ. The V and J ends lost 3 bases and 5 bases, in that order; junction bases with no gene match: 11. The CDR3 DNA reads TGCGCCAGCAGCTCGCGACAGGGGGAAGGCGGGACTGAAGCTTTCTTT. It translates to CASSSRQGEGGTEAFF.

The chain employs TRBV20-1 and TRBJ1-3; no clear D gene. The CDR3 is 11 residues long. CDR1 is DFQATT, CDR2 SNEGSKA, per germline (reference sequence). With 8 bases removed from V and 4 bases from J, the gap between germline ends came to 9 bases. The CDR3 reads CSTKWGNTIYF. The CDR3 DNA reads as TGCAGTACGAAGTGGGGAAACACCATATATTTT.

CDR3 sequence: CSASVREQYF. DNA for the CDR3: TGCAGTGCTAGTGTTCGCGAGCAGTACTTC. The gene calls are TRBV20-1 and TRBJ2-7; D unclear. CDR1 is DFQATT and CDR2 is SNEGSKA in the germline V gene (reference sequence). V lost 3 bases to trimming and J lost 6 bases, with 6 bases between them. This CDR3 contains 10 residues.

The gene calls are TRBV18 and TRBJ2-3; D unclear. The CDR3 has 15 residues. The V gene's germline CDR1 is KGHSH and CDR2 LQKENI. V shed 0 bases and J shed 1 base, with 8 bases lying between them. CDR3 DNA: TGTGCCAGCTCACCACCGAAGACGCGCACAGATACGCAGTATTTT. This translates into CASSPPKTRTDTQYF.

V gene TRBV6-6 combines with J gene TRBJ1-2, with D possibly matching TRBD1 (5 bases). The V end lost 6 bases, the J end lost 5 bases, and 10 bases lay between the germline ends. This CDR3 is built from 12 residues. Looked up from germline, CDR1 is MNHNY and CDR2 is SVGAGI (reference sequence). The CDR3 nucleotides are TGTGCCAGCAGCCAACAGGAGTATGGCTACACCTTC. It specifies CASSQQEYGYTF.

The chain is built from TRBV5-1 and TRBJ2-3; 9 bases align to TRBD1. The germline gives CDR1 SGHRS, CDR2 YFSETQ. The CDR3 runs to 15 residues. After removal of 7 bases from V and 3 bases from J, the junction contained 9 bases not matched to a gene. The CDR3 spells CASSGQGSRTDTQYF. CDR3 bases: TGCGCCAGCTCCGGACAGGGGTCTCGAACAGATACGCAGTATTTT. Filled out from reference TRBV5-1 and TRBJ2-3, the complete variable domain reads KAGVTQTPRYLIKTRGQQVTLSCSPISGHRSVSWYQQTPGQGLQFLFEYFSETQRNKGNFPGRFSGRQFSNSRSEMNVSTLELGDSALYLCASSGQGSRTDTQYFGPGTRLTVL.

This clone occurred many times. The rearrangement uses TRBV6-6 and TRBJ2-1, with 7 nucleotides matching TRBD1. The J segment lost 6 bases and the V segment lost 0 bases, leaving 8 bases of the junction unmatched. Germline CDR1 is MNHNY and CDR2 is SVGAGI (reference sequence). The CDR3 contains 16 residues. The CDR3 bases are TGTGCCAGCAGTTACTCGGGCAGGGGGACGAGCAATGAGCAGTTCTTC. Translated: CASSYSGRGTSNEQFF.

The chain joins TRBV18 to TRBJ2-2; D is possibly TRBD1 (5 bases). The V gene's germline CDR1 is KGHSH and CDR2 LQKENI. The V and J ends lost 0 bases and 7 bases respectively, with 9 bases between them. The CDR3 spans 14 residues. CDR3 bases: TGTGCCAGCTCACCACCCAGGGTTGGCGGGGAGCTGTTTTTT. It codes for CASSPPRVGGELFF.

This sequence joins TRBV21-1 and TRBJ1-5. TRBV21-1 counts as a pseudogene. CDR3 length: 13 amino acids. The CDR3, as DNA: TGTGCCAGGGACGGGGGGGGAAATCAGCCCCAGCATTTT. This codes for CARDGGGNQPQHF.

The chain combines TRBV7-2 with TRBJ2-1; tentatively, D is TRBD2 (5 bases). Trimming took 5 bases from V and 7 from J, leaving 18 bases between them. The germline gives CDR1 SGHTA, CDR2 FQGNSA. The CDR3 is made up of 15 amino acids. The CDR3 nucleotides read TGTGCCAGCAGCCAAATTGGCCTAGCTGAGAATGAGCAGTTCTTC. Amino acids: CASSQIGLAENEQFF.

The rearrangement links TRBV6-6 to TRBJ2-5; tentative D call: TRBD1 (6 bases). V lost 4 bases to trimming and J lost 5 bases, with 14 bases between them. Germline CDR1 and CDR2: MNHNY and SVGAGI (reference sequence). The CDR3 is 14 residues long. As DNA, the CDR3 is TGTGCCAGCAGTTTTTCCGGGACAAGGGAGACCCAGTACTTC. Translation gives CASSFSGTRETQYF.

V gene TRBV5-1 combines with J gene TRBJ1-2; weak D call: TRBD1 (6 bases). The CDR3 is 13 residues long. CDR1 and CDR2 (germline): SGHRS, YFSETQ. With 6 bases removed from V and 2 bases from J, the gap between germline ends came to 11 bases. CDR3 bases: TGCGCCAGCATGGGGCAGGGGAACTATGGCTACACCTTC. Protein sequence: CASMGQGNYGYTF.

The chain combines TRBV7-2 with TRBJ2-3, with D uncertain. CDR1 is SGHTA, CDR2 FQGNSA, per germline. This CDR3 is 14 amino acids long. With 5 bases removed from V and 0 bases from J, the gap between germline ends came to 9 bases. The CDR3 region has the DNA TGTGCCAGCAGCCCCCAGACTAGCACAGATACGCAGTATTTT. It yields the protein CASSPQTSTDTQYF. Combining the CDR3 with reference TRBV7-2 and TRBJ2-3 gives the whole variable domain GAGVSQSPSNKVTEKGKDVELRCDPISGHTALYWYRQSLGQGLEFLIYFQGNSAPDKSGLPSDRFSAERTGGSVSTLTIQRTQQEDSAVYLCASSPQTSTDTQYFGPGTRLTVL.

The genes are TRBV7-8 and TRBJ2-1; no clear D. V gave up 5 bases and J gave up 1 base, with 12 bases separating them. The germline V gene has CDR1 SGHVS and CDR2 FQNEAQ. The CDR3 runs to 15 residues. CDR3 nucleotides: TGTGCCAGCAGCGCACTCGTCAGTTCCTACAATGAGCAGTTCTTC. This encodes CASSALVSSYNEQFF.

The genes are TRBV11-3 and TRBJ2-1; D is unclear. V lost 5 bases and J lost 6, with 17 bases in between. Germline CDR1 is SGHNT and CDR2 is YENEEA. The CDR3 has 15 amino acids. The CDR3 bases are TGTGCCAGCAGCCCCATCCTCGCGGCAATCAATGAGCAGTTCTTC. Its translation is CASSPILAAINEQFF.

In its sample, this clone was seen a few times. The rearrangement joins TRBV11-3 to TRBJ2-2; 7 bases are a match to TRBD1. J gave up 6 bases and V 3 bases, and 4 bases lay outside the gene matches. The CDR3 length is 14 residues. In germline, CDR1 is SGHNT, CDR2 YENEEA. CDR3 nucleotides: TGTGCCAGCAGCTTTACAGGGGTTGCCGGGGAGCTGTTTTTT. This gives the protein CASSFTGVAGELFF.

The V call is TRBV7-2, the J call TRBJ2-1; 9 nucleotides align to TRBD2. V dropped 5 bases and J dropped 16; count of bases not matched to a gene: 12. The CDR3 is made up of 13 amino acids. Germline-derived CDR1 and CDR2 are SGHTA and FQGNSA. CDR3 region: CASSANAPSGIFF. CDR3 DNA: TGTGCCAGCAGCGCAAATGCACCTAGCGGGATCTTCTTC.